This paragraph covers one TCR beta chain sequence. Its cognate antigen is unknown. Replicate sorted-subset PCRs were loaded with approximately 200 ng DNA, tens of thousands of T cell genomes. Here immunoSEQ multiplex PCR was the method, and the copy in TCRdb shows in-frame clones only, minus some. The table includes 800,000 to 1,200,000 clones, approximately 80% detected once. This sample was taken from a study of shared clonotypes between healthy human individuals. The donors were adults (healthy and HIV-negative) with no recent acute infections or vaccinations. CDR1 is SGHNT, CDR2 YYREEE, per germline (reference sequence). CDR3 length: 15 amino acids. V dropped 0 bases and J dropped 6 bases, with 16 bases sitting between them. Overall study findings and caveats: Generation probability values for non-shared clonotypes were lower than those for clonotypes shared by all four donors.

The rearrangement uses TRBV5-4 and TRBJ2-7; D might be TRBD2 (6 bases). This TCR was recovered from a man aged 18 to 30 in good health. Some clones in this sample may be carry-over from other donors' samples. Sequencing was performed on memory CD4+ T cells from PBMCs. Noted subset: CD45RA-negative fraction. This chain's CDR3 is CASSLVQVGGSEQYF. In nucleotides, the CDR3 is TGTGCCAGCAGCTTGGTACAAGTGGGAGGCTCCGAGCAGTACTTC.